Below are 26 T cell receptor beta chains sequenced from a single sample in a study of neoadjuvant anti-PD-1 for oral cavity cancer. TCRdb keeps only in-frame clones here, not all; method: immunoSEQ multiplex PCR. The table shows about 6,600 clones, with 60% occurring only once. This specimen consisted of tumor tissue, obtained before nivolumab (anti-PD-1) treatment. The receptors originated from a person between 40 and 85 years old with oral cavity squamous cell carcinoma.

The gene calls are TRBV5-1 and TRBJ1-1, with a tentative D call TRBD1 (6 bases). The germline V gene encodes CDR1 SGHRS and CDR2 YFSETQ. With 2 bases removed from V and 10 bases from J, the gap between germline ends came to 12 bases. The CDR3 is 12 residues long. The DNA for the CDR3 is TGCGCCAGCAGCTTACCCACAGGGAGAGCTTTCTTT. This translates into CASSLPTGRAFF.

The V and J genes are TRBV7-2 and TRBJ2-1; D remains unclear. This CDR3 is built from 16 residues. Trimming left V 1 base short and J 0 bases short, with 10 bases between. Germline values: CDR1 SGHTA, CDR2 FQGNSA. This chain's CDR3 is CASSLGKSSSYNEQFF. CDR3 in DNA: TGTGCCAGCAGCTTAGGTAAATCGAGCTCCTACAATGAGCAGTTCTTC.

The chain has TRBV13 and TRBJ1-1; no definite D call. Germline V gene data show CDR1 as PRHDT and CDR2 as FYEKMQ (reference sequence). The CDR3 is 16 residues long. Trimming removed 3 bases from V and 1 base from J, with 15 bases in between. CDR3 sequence: CASSLQGTHRNTEAFF. For the CDR3, the DNA is TGTGCCAGCAGCTTGCAAGGTACCCACAGGAACACTGAAGCTTTCTTT.

Judged by abundance, this clone is medium-sized. V gene TRBV10-3 combines with J gene TRBJ2-3, with D perhaps matching TRBD1 (6 bases). Deletions cut 0 bases from V and 3 bases from J, with 10 bases between. Germline V gene lookup returns CDR1 ENHRY and CDR2 SYGVKD. This CDR3 contains 15 residues. The CDR3 nucleotides are TGTGCCATCAGTGAGTCCGGCAGGGGAACAGATACGCAGTATTTT. Translated, it gives CAISESGRGTDTQYF.

The chain carries TRBV5-1 and TRBJ1-1; D is perhaps TRBD1 (6 bases). This CDR3 comprises 14 residues. Germline V gene sequence: CDR1 SGHRS, CDR2 YFSETQ. V lost 3 bases to trimming and J lost 5 bases, with 14 bases between them. The CDR3 spells CASSYGRGSTEAFF. CDR3 DNA sequence: TGCGCCAGCAGCTACGGCAGGGGTTCGACTGAAGCTTTCTTT.

The J gene is TRBJ2-3, the V gene TRBV7-3; D gene ambiguous. Germline V gene data show CDR1 as SGHTA and CDR2 as FQGTGA. V lost 6 bases and J 5 bases, leaving 12 bases between the germline ends. The length of the CDR3 is 13 residues. CDR3 region: CASSQRPGDTQYF. DNA for the CDR3: TGTGCCAGCAGTCAAAGACCGGGAGATACGCAGTATTTT.

This chain connects TRBV14 to TRBJ2-7; 7 nucleotides agree with TRBD1. Trimming removed 4 bases from V and 1 base from J; junction bases left unmatched: 10. Germline values: CDR1 SGHDN, CDR2 FVKESK. CDR3 length: 16 amino acids. The CDR3 sequence: CASSPLDRVRSYEQYF. CDR3 nucleotide sequence: TGTGCCAGCAGCCCCCTAGACAGGGTCAGGTCCTACGAGCAGTACTTC.

The chain couples TRBV5-1 to TRBJ2-5; 9 nucleotides align to TRBD1. V shed 4 bases, J shed 4 bases, and the junction held 11 bases outside the gene matches. Germline V CDR1 and CDR2: SGHRS, YFSETQ. The length of the CDR3 is 16 residues. CDR3 in amino acids: CASSTGGTGPRETQYF. CDR3 DNA sequence: TGCGCCAGCAGCACGGGTGGGACAGGGCCCCGAGAGACCCAGTACTTC.

The chain combines TRBV9 with TRBJ2-5, with 7 bases matching TRBD2. The ends lost 4 bases at V and 9 bases at J; junction bases unmatched: 15. CDR3 length: 15 amino acids. In germline, CDR1 is SGDLS, CDR2 YYNGEE. For the CDR3, the DNA is TGTGCCAGCAGCCCCGAGGGGCAGCGGGGAGGGGCCCAGTACTTC. This translates into CASSPEGQRGGAQYF.

This clone was seen a few times. The gene calls are TRBV29-1 and TRBJ2-1; 9 nucleotides match TRBD1. CDR1 is SQVTM and CDR2 is ANQGSEA in the germline V gene. This CDR3 comprises 13 residues. J lost 5 bases, V lost 6 bases, and 5 bases had no gene match. The CDR3 loop is CSVGTGRNNEQFF. CDR3 in DNA: TGCAGCGTCGGGACAGGGAGGAACAATGAGCAGTTCTTC.

There are a few counts of this clone. The rearrangement joins TRBV27 to TRBJ1-2; no firm D call. This CDR3 has 12 amino acids. CDR1 is MNHEY and CDR2 is SMNVEV in the germline V gene (reference sequence). V was shortened by 2 bases and J by 4 bases, with 5 bases between the two germline ends. CDR3 region: CASSLKGYGYTF. Here the CDR3 DNA reads TGTGCCAGCAGTTTAAAGGGCTATGGCTACACCTTC.

J is TRBJ1-4 and V is TRBV5-1, with D uncertain. The CDR3 totals 15 residues. The ends were cut back, 0 bases at V and 5 bases at J, with 11 bases in the middle. Germline assignment: CDR1 SGHRS and CDR2 YFSETQ. This CDR3 reads CASSLGAALNEKLFF. As DNA, the CDR3 is TGCGCCAGCAGCTTGGGGGCAGCTTTAAATGAAAAACTGTTTTTT. Combining the CDR3 with reference TRBV5-1 and TRBJ1-4 gives the whole variable domain KAGVTQTPRYLIKTRGQQVTLSCSPISGHRSVSWYQQTPGQGLQFLFEYFSETQRNKGNFPGRFSGRQFSNSRSEMNVSTLELGDSALYLCASSLGAALNEKLFFGSGTQLSVL.

The rearrangement joins TRBV2 to TRBJ2-3, with 8 positions matching TRBD2. The CDR3 contains 13 residues. V gave up 11 bases and J gave up 5 bases; unmatched junction bases: 9. The germline gives CDR1 SNHLY, CDR2 FYNNEI. The CDR3 sequence: CASYGGEEDTQYF. The CDR3 DNA follows: TGTGCCTCCTACGGGGGGGAGGAAGATACGCAGTATTTT. The full variable domain, completed using reference TRBV2 and TRBJ2-3, is EPEVTQTPSHQVTQMGQEVILRCVPISNHLYFYWYRQILGQKVEFLVSFYNNEISEKSEIFDDQFSVERPDGSNFTLKIRSTKLEDSAMYFCASYGGEEDTQYFGPGTRLTVL.

The table lists this clone with a few counts. This sequence joins TRBV30 and TRBJ1-1; D gene uncertain. Germline assignment: CDR1 GTSNPN and CDR2 SVGIG (reference sequence). The CDR3 totals 10 residues. Trimming shortened V by 2 bases and J by 7 bases, and 5 bases separated the two germline ends. For the CDR3, the DNA is TGTGCCTGGAGTCGCGATGAAGCTTTCTTT. Protein product: CAWSRDEAFF.

The V call is TRBV5-5, the J call TRBJ2-7; 7 bases are a match to TRBD1. V lost 5 bases, J lost 0 bases, and 2 bases stayed unmatched. The CDR3 runs 13 residues. The V gene's germline CDR1 is SGHKS and CDR2 YYEKEE (reference sequence). CDR3 in amino acids: CASSRQGSYEQYF. CDR3 bases: TGTGCCAGCAGTAGACAGGGCTCCTACGAGCAGTACTTC.

The chain couples TRBV19 to TRBJ2-7; 8 nucleotides agree with TRBD2. Unmatched junction bases numbered 6, after V lost 11 bases and J lost 6 bases. The CDR3 covers 11 residues. The germline gives CDR1 LNHDA, CDR2 SQIVND (reference sequence). DNA of the CDR3: TGTGCCGCCTCGGGGGGGAGCGAGCAGTACTTC. It translates to CAASGGSEQYF.

The rearrangement uses TRBV6-5 and TRBJ1-1; the D gene is possibly TRBD1 (6 bases). The V gene's germline CDR1 is MNHEY and CDR2 SVGAGI. The V end lost 6 bases, the J end lost 3 bases, and 17 bases lay between the germline ends. The CDR3 runs to 15 residues. The CDR3 nucleotides are TGTGCCAGCAGGAGGACAGCAACGGGGGACACTGAAGCTTTCTTT. Translating it yields CASRRTATGDTEAFF.

V usage is TRBV9 and J usage is TRBJ1-2; D is ambiguous. Germline loops: CDR1 SGDLS, CDR2 YYNGEE. The CDR3 loop spans 12 amino acids. The germline V and J ends were trimmed by 0 bases and 5 bases, with 5 bases remaining between them. CDR3 DNA sequence: TGTGCCAGCAGCGTAGGGCAGTATGGCTACACCTTC. Amino acids: CASSVGQYGYTF.

This chain joins TRBV11-1 and TRBJ1-3; possibly TRBD1 for D (5 bases). This CDR3 spans 14 amino acids. V dropped 5 bases and J dropped 0 bases, with 8 bases sitting between them. From germline, CDR1 is SGHAT and CDR2 FQDESV (reference sequence). The CDR3 reads CASSRTSSGNTIYF. The CDR3 DNA reads as TGTGCCAGCAGCCGGACAAGCTCTGGAAACACCATATATTTT.

The V call is TRBV7-2, the J call TRBJ1-5; the D gene is possibly TRBD1 (5 bases). The V end was cut by 3 bases, the J end by 1 base, with 7 bases between. The CDR3 is 14 amino acids. Germline V gene data show CDR1 as SGHTA and CDR2 as FQGNSA. CDR3 sequence: CASSFEGSNQPQHF. In DNA, the CDR3 is TGTGCCAGCAGCTTTGAGGGGAGCAATCAGCCCCAGCATTTT.

The table lists this clone with a few counts. The J gene is TRBJ2-2, the V gene TRBV7-9; TRBD1 might be the D (5 bases). The V gene lost 6 bases and the J gene lost 3 bases, with 11 bases spanning the gap. Looked up from germline, CDR1 is SEHNR and CDR2 is FQNEAQ (reference sequence). There are 14 residues in the CDR3. The CDR3 loop is CASRGEYDTGELFF. The CDR3 region has the DNA TGTGCCAGCAGAGGGGAATACGACACCGGGGAGCTGTTTTTT. The full variable domain, with the rest looked up from reference TRBV7-9 and TRBJ2-2, is DTGVSQNPRHKITKRGQNVTFRCDPISEHNRLYWYRQTLGQGPEFLTYFQNEAQLEKSRLLSDRFSAERPKGSFSTLEIQRTEQGDSAMYLCASRGEYDTGELFFGEGSRLTVL.

The V and J genes are TRBV7-8 and TRBJ1-1; 7 bases match TRBD1. The CDR3 extends over 15 amino acids. Germline assignment: CDR1 SGHVS and CDR2 FQNEAQ. The V segment lost 3 bases and the J segment 1 base; nucleotides outside the gene matches: 5. This CDR3 reads CASSLPTGQNTEAFF. Written as DNA, the CDR3 is TGTGCCAGCAGCTTGCCGACAGGGCAGAACACTGAAGCTTTCTTT. The variable domain in full, with the rest retrieved from reference TRBV7-8 and TRBJ1-1, is GAGVSQSPRYKVAKRGQDVALRCDPISGHVSLFWYQQALGQGPEFLTYFQNEAQLDKSGLPSDRFFAERPEGSVSTLKIQRTQQEDSAVYLCASSLPTGQNTEAFFGQGTRLTVV.

The rearrangement joins TRBV5-4 to TRBJ1-1, with TRBD1 as a possible D gene (5 bases). The CDR3 length is 15 residues. V gave up 4 bases and J gave up 2 bases, with 15 bases separating them. Germline values: CDR1 SGHNT, CDR2 YYREEE (reference sequence). CDR3 nucleotide sequence: TGTGCCAGCAGCCCCCGTGGTAGGGGAAACACTGAAGCTTTCTTT. Translated, it gives CASSPRGRGNTEAFF.

The chain carries TRBV19 and TRBJ1-5; D is unresolved. The germline V and J ends were trimmed by 3 bases and 2 bases, with 14 bases remaining between them. Germline V gives CDR1 LNHDA, CDR2 SQIVND (reference sequence). The CDR3 has 16 amino acids. CDR3 bases: TGTGCCAGTAGTATGAGCGGAACTCGGGGCAATCAGCCCCAGCATTTT. Translating gives CASSMSGTRGNQPQHF. The variable domain in full, completed from reference TRBV19 and TRBJ1-5, reads DGGITQSPKYLFRKEGQNVTLSCEQNLNHDAMYWYRQDPGQGLRLIYYSQIVNDFQKGDIAEGYSVSREKKESFPLTVTSAQKNPTAFYLCASSMSGTRGNQPQHFGDGTRLSIL.

This clone was recorded a few times. This chain connects TRBV19 to TRBJ2-3; D is undetermined. The CDR3 is made up of 14 amino acids. Trimming took off 3 bases at V and 2 bases at J, with 9 bases between the two ends. CDR1 and CDR2 from the germline V gene are LNHDA and SQIVND (reference sequence). In DNA form, the CDR3 reads TGTGCCAGTAGTATCGGAGCATACACAGATACGCAGTATTTT. Its translation is CASSIGAYTDTQYF.

The chain uses TRBV15 and TRBJ2-3; 9 bases line up with TRBD2. V dropped 1 base and J dropped 0; count of bases not matched to a gene: 8. The length of the CDR3 is 18 residues. CDR1 LNHNV and CDR2 YYDKDF come from the germline V gene (reference sequence). CDR3 coding DNA: TGTGCCACCAGCAGAGGGGTTAGCGGGAGCGGAAGCACAGATACGCAGTATTTT. It specifies CATSRGVSGSGSTDTQYF.